Described below is a single T cell receptor beta chain sequence and its context. No antigen is known for it. The CDR3 is 15 amino acids. Germline CDR1 and CDR2: SGHVS and FNYEAQ. J lost 10 bases, V lost 5 bases, and 11 bases had no gene match. The PCR had 60 Vbeta and 13 Jbeta primers. Generated by immunoSEQ multiplex PCR, the TCRdb table keeps only in-frame clones and is missing some. The listing records about 130,000 clones. These data originate in a study of cytomegalovirus exposure and HLA in healthy donors. Study-wide results and caveats: Per a later analysis, HLA-associated TCR beta chains showed more clonal expansion than other, equally common TCR beta chains.

The sequenced material came from PBMCs. This clonotype was sampled from a man aged 18-30 years in good health and CMV-seronegative. The chain uses TRBV7-6 and TRBJ2-3, with TRBD1 identical over 11 bases. In nucleotides, the CDR3 is TGTGCCAGCAGCCCAGTCCCTGGACAGGGGGCTTCGCAGTATTTT. It translates to CASSPVPGQGASQYF.